The 21 T cell receptor beta chains below come from one sample, sequenced in a study of T cell responses to AZD1222 COVID-19 vaccine (dated by TCRdb to the early 2020s). The library relied on the immunoSEQ multiplex PCR assay. TCRdb carries this immuneACCESS record with in-frame sequences only. Its versions omit some clonotypes, under half of them owing to an unresolved V gene in the studies checked, with the rest unexplained. This sample gives approximately 170,000 clones in total; 87% of them show up just once. The top ten clones comprise roughly 1.1% of the sample. Explained via the paper, the time point label denotes: about 28 days (+/-7) after the second vaccine dose. Source: peripheral blood, taken 28 days after the second AZD1222 dose. The receptor set was obtained from an adult who received the AZD1222 COVID-19 vaccine.

The chain combines TRBV28 with TRBJ1-5; no firm D call. This CDR3 contains 12 residues. Germline CDR1 and CDR2: MDHEN and SYDVKM. Trimming left V 4 bases short and J 3 bases short, with 4 bases between. The CDR3 here is CASSSNNQPQHF. The CDR3 nucleotides are TGTGCCAGCAGTTCTAACAATCAGCCCCAGCATTTT.

The chain carries TRBV3-1 (or the pseudogene TRBV3-2) and TRBJ1-1, with D possibly matching TRBD1 (5 bases). Germline CDR1 is LGHDT and CDR2 is YNNKEL (reference sequence). There are 18 residues in the CDR3. V lost 1 base and J 5 bases, leaving 23 bases between the germline ends. CDR3 in DNA: TGTGCCAGCAGCCAAGGCCCCTACGGGGGGGGGATGGGGACTGAAGCTTTCTTT. Translated, it gives CASSQGPYGGGMGTEAFF.

This clone appeared once. The rearrangement uses TRBV7-2 and TRBJ2-7; weak D call: TRBD2 (6 bases). V lost 1 base and J lost 2, with 9 bases in between. The CDR3 is 14 residues long. CDR1 is SGHTA, CDR2 FQGNSA, per germline. The CDR3 DNA follows: TGTGCCAGCAGCTTAGAACCGGGGGCCTACGAGCAGTACTTC. It is translated as CASSLEPGAYEQYF.

In the case of this clone: A junction end diverges from the germline sequence, so it may reflect a read error. This chain links TRBV4-1 with TRBJ2-1; maybe TRBD1 (5 bases). Germline V lookup: CDR1 MGHRA, CDR2 YSYEKL. The CDR3 spans 16 residues. The CDR3 sequence: CASSQDSLSSYNEQFF. CDR3 in DNA: TGCGCCAGCAGTCAAGACAGCCTAAGCTCCTACAATGAGCAGTTCTTC.

This rearrangement joins TRBV7-9 to TRBJ2-6, with 9 positions matching TRBD1. Germline CDR1 is SEHNR and CDR2 is FQNEAQ (reference sequence). This CDR3 is built from 19 residues. Trimming took 7 bases from V and 0 from J; bases not matched to a gene: 13. The CDR3 DNA follows: TGTGCCAGCACCAGGGCGGGGACAGGGCCCCTCTCTGGGGCCAACGTCCTGACTTTC. Translated, it gives CASTRAGTGPLSGANVLTF.

CDR3 sequence: CASSQDPGVDYGYTF. The CDR3 bases are TGTGCCAGCAGCCAAGATCCAGGGGTTGACTATGGCTACACCTTC. This chain connects TRBV4-2 to TRBJ1-2; D possibly corresponds to TRBD1 (6 bases). V was cut by 0 bases and J by 3 bases, with 11 bases left in between. The germline V gene has CDR1 LGHNA and CDR2 YNFKEQ. The CDR3 covers 15 residues.

The V call is TRBV9, the J call TRBJ2-2; no firm D call. CDR3 length equals 14 residues. CDR1 is SGDLS, CDR2 YYNGEE, per germline. V was cut by 4 bases and J by 3 bases, with 10 bases left in between. CDR3 protein: CASSRGRYTGELFF. Written as DNA, the CDR3 is TGTGCCAGCAGCCGCGGACGGTACACCGGGGAGCTGTTTTTT.

This clone appeared once. This chain connects TRBV19 to TRBJ1-1; weak D call: TRBD1 (6 bases). The CDR3 has 15 amino acids. V dropped 3 bases and J dropped 4 bases, with 15 bases sitting between them. Germline CDR1 reads LNHDA; CDR2 reads SQIVND (reference sequence). CDR3 sequence: CASSIGTPTATEAFF. As DNA, the CDR3 is TGTGCCAGTAGTATTGGGACACCCACGGCCACTGAAGCTTTCTTT.

In the case of this clone: Compared with germline, one end of the junction differs, possibly owing to a read error. V and J are TRBV18 and TRBJ2-7; 7 bases match TRBD1. Germline V gene lookup returns CDR1 KGHSH and CDR2 LQKENI. This CDR3 is built from 12 residues. DNA of the CDR3: TGTGCCAGCTCACGGGACAGCCTGTTGTGGCACTTC. It specifies CASSRDSLLWHF.

The chain is built from TRBV4-3 and TRBJ1-2; D gene unclear. V was pared by 1 base and J by 2 bases, with 11 bases between. The germline V gene has CDR1 LGHNA and CDR2 YSLEER. The CDR3 runs 15 residues. In DNA form, the CDR3 reads TGCGCCAGCAGCCAAGGCCGAGGGCGAAACTATGGCTACACCTTC. It encodes CASSQGRGRNYGYTF.

The gene calls are TRBV4-2 and TRBJ2-7, with 7 nucleotides matching TRBD1. Germline assignment: CDR1 LGHNA and CDR2 YNFKEQ. The J segment lost 5 bases and the V segment lost 3 bases, leaving 1 base of the junction unmatched. CDR3 length equals 12 residues. CDR3 residues: CASSHTGDEQYF. As DNA, the CDR3 is TGTGCCAGCAGCCATACAGGGGACGAGCAGTACTTC.

The V gene is TRBV30, the J gene TRBJ1-6; unclear D gene. The V and J ends lost 3 bases and 0 bases respectively, with 6 bases between them. Germline lookup yields CDR1 GTSNPN and CDR2 SVGIG (reference sequence). The CDR3 is 14 residues long. The CDR3 nucleotides are TGTGCCTGGAGGGTGGGCTCCTATAATTCACCCCTCCACTTT. Translated: CAWRVGSYNSPLHF.

The chain carries TRBV27 and TRBJ1-5, with 9 bases aligning to TRBD1. V lost 6 bases and J lost 6; bases outside the gene matches: 3. CDR3 length equals 13 residues. CDR1 and CDR2 (germline): MNHEY, SMNVEV (reference sequence). This CDR3 is CASRTGGGQPQHF. The CDR3 nucleotides read TGTGCCAGCAGGACAGGGGGGGGTCAGCCCCAGCATTTT.

The V call is TRBV7-2, the J call TRBJ1-2; TRBD1 matches at 9 bases. The CDR3 runs to 16 residues. The ends lost 5 bases at V and 8 bases at J; junction bases unmatched: 15. Germline loops: CDR1 SGHTA, CDR2 FQGNSA. The CDR3, as DNA: TGTGCCAGCAGCCGGACAATTGAGACAGGGGGGAGCGGCTACACCTTC. It translates to CASSRTIETGGSGYTF. Filled out from reference TRBV7-2 and TRBJ1-2, the complete variable domain reads GAGVSQSPSNKVTEKGKDVELRCDPISGHTALYWYRQSLGQGLEFLIYFQGNSAPDKSGLPSDRFSAERTGGSVSTLTIQRTQQEDSAVYLCASSRTIETGGSGYTFGSGTRLTVV.

The chain recombines TRBV5-4 with TRBJ2-3; TRBD2 is a possible D gene (5 bases). The germline gives CDR1 SGHNT, CDR2 YYREEE (reference sequence). This CDR3 spans 15 amino acids. V lost 0 bases and J 8 bases, leaving 16 bases between the germline ends. CDR3 nucleotides: TGTGCCAGCAGCTTGGAGGACTTCCTAAGCGGTACGCAGTATTTT. Translating gives CASSLEDFLSGTQYF.

The chain links TRBV7-8 to TRBJ2-7; D gene unclear. The CDR3 sequence is 13 residues long. Germline-derived CDR1 and CDR2 are SGHVS and FQNEAQ. The V and J ends lost 0 bases and 7 bases respectively, with 10 bases between them. The CDR3 sequence is CASSLASAREQYF. For the CDR3, the DNA is TGTGCCAGCAGCTTAGCGTCGGCGCGGGAGCAGTACTTC. The whole variable domain, remainder taken from reference TRBV7-8 and TRBJ2-7, is GAGVSQSPRYKVAKRGQDVALRCDPISGHVSLFWYQQALGQGPEFLTYFQNEAQLDKSGLPSDRFFAERPEGSVSTLKIQRTQQEDSAVYLCASSLASAREQYFGPGTRLTVT.

The chain is built from TRBV18 and TRBJ1-3; D may be TRBD1 (5 bases). V lost 3 bases, J lost 0 bases, and 18 bases lay in between. The CDR3 extends over 18 amino acids. Germline assignment: CDR1 KGHSH and CDR2 LQKENI. The CDR3 reads CASSPDMALILSGNTIYF. For the CDR3, the DNA is TGTGCCAGCTCACCGGACATGGCCCTTATACTCTCTGGAAACACCATATATTTT.

The chain carries TRBV4-1 and TRBJ2-7, with 8 bases fitting TRBD1. Germline CDR1 and CDR2: MGHRA and YSYEKL. Trimming took 3 bases from V and 3 from J; bases not matched to a gene: 7. The CDR3 is made up of 15 amino acids. CDR3 coding DNA: TGCGCCAGCAGCCACCCTCCGGACAGGGTCTACGAGCAGTACTTC. It specifies CASSHPPDRVYEQYF.

This clone was seen only a few times. V is TRBV18 and J is TRBJ2-7, with 10 positions matching TRBD1. This CDR3 region has 14 residues. Germline values: CDR1 KGHSH, CDR2 LQKENI. V gave up 3 bases and J gave up 10 bases; unmatched junction bases: 9. CDR3: CASSPGTGVSEQYF. In DNA, the CDR3 is TGTGCCAGCTCACCCGGGACAGGGGTCTCAGAACAGTACTTC.

The CDR3 DNA is TGTGCCAGCAGGCGACAGGGGGCTGGGTCACCCCTCCACTTT. As protein: CASRRQGAGSPLHF. This chain uses TRBV6-6 with TRBJ1-6; TRBD1 matches at 10 bases. CDR1 MNHNY and CDR2 SVGAGI come from the germline V gene (reference sequence). This CDR3 contains 14 residues. The junction had 6 bases not matched to a gene; V was cut back by 6 bases and J by 10 bases.

The V call is TRBV4-1, the J call TRBJ1-6; D is possibly TRBD1 (5 bases). Germline V gives CDR1 MGHRA, CDR2 YSYEKL. V lost 4 bases and J 7 bases, leaving 20 bases between the germline ends. The CDR3 totals 17 residues. CDR3 loop: CASSPKRDPGGNSPLHF. The DNA for the CDR3 is TGCGCCAGCAGCCCCAAACGGGACCCCGGGGGGAATTCACCCCTCCACTTT.